The 21 T cell receptor beta chains in this list originate from one sample, sequenced in a study of early T cells in non-severe SARS-CoV-2 infection. TCRdb fed the 5' RACE reads into MiXCR, producing one record per CDR3 protein. The sample holds 70,000 to 75,000 distinct CDR3 sequences, approximately 14% seen once. Sequenced input: whole blood. The receptors here all came from an adult who was a healthcare worker with PCR-confirmed SARS-CoV-2 infection or an uninfected control (not recorded which).

The chain employs TRBV5-4 and TRBJ2-3, with D perhaps matching TRBD2 (6 bases). CDR1 is SGHNT, CDR2 YYREEE, per germline (reference sequence). There are 14 residues in the CDR3. The V end was cut by 4 bases, the J end by 0 bases, with 9 bases between. CDR3 amino acids: CASSPGGSTDTQYF. CDR3 coding DNA: TGTGCCAGCAGCCCCGGGGGAAGCACAGATACGCAGTATTTT.

This clonotype was seen repeatedly, ten times or more. The J gene is TRBJ2-7, the V gene TRBV5-4; 10 positions match TRBD1. The germline V gene encodes CDR1 SGHNT and CDR2 YYREEE (reference sequence). The CDR3 has 17 amino acids. The junction had 11 bases not matched to a gene; V was cut back by 3 bases and J by 2 bases. Written as DNA, the CDR3 is TGTGCCAGCAGCTCTACGCCCCCCGGGACAGGGGCCTACGAGCAGTACTTC. Translation: CASSSTPPGTGAYEQYF. Filled out from reference TRBV5-4 and TRBJ2-7, the complete variable domain reads ETGVTQSPTHLIKTRGQQVTLRCSSQSGHNTVSWYQQALGQGPQFIFQYYREEENGRGNFPPRFSGLQFPNYSSELNVNALELDDSALYLCASSSTPPGTGAYEQYFGPGTRLTVT.

This clonotype has ten or more counts. The genes are TRBV2 and TRBJ2-1; D might be TRBD2 (5 bases). The germline V gene has CDR1 SNHLY and CDR2 FYNNEI. V gave up 10 bases and J gave up 0 bases, with 10 bases separating them. There are 13 residues in the CDR3. CDR3 loop: CATALVSYNEQFF. As DNA, the CDR3 is TGTGCCACCGCACTAGTCTCCTACAATGAGCAGTTCTTC.

The chain couples TRBV9 to TRBJ2-3; 9 nucleotides line up with TRBD1. With 3 bases clipped from V and 3 bases from J, the junction kept 8 bases outside the gene matches. The CDR3 extends over 16 amino acids. Germline V gene sequence: CDR1 SGDLS, CDR2 YYNGEE. The CDR3 DNA is TGTGCCAGCAGCGCCGTGGGGACAGGGAAAACAGATACGCAGTATTTT. It translates to CASSAVGTGKTDTQYF.

Only a few counts were recorded for this clonotype. The chain carries TRBV12-3 or TRBV12-4 and TRBJ1-1, with 9 bases that match TRBD1. The CDR3 consists of 16 residues. Trimming took 5 bases from V and 4 from J; bases not matched to a gene: 11. The CDR3 reads CASSPHRGQGSTEAFF. In DNA form, the CDR3 reads TGTGCCAGCAGTCCTCACAGGGGGCAGGGGTCCACTGAAGCTTTCTTT.

Many counts were recorded for this clonotype. The chain combines TRBV4-2 with TRBJ2-3; D call uncertain. The CDR3 has 14 amino acids. V was pared by 5 bases and J by 0 bases, with 9 bases between. The germline V gene encodes CDR1 LGHNA and CDR2 YNFKEQ. CDR3: CASSTTYSTDTQYF. The CDR3 DNA reads as TGTGCCAGCAGCACCACCTACAGCACAGATACGCAGTATTTT.

CDR3 nucleotide sequence: TGTGCCAGCAGCTTAATAGGGCCTCTCTCACCCAGAGATACGCAGTATTTT. It yields the protein CASSLIGPLSPRDTQYF. The rearrangement uses TRBV7-3 and TRBJ2-3; D is unclear. V lost 1 base and J lost 5, with 19 bases in between. The germline gives CDR1 SGHTA, CDR2 FQGTGA. The CDR3 contains 17 residues.

This clonotype was counted ten times or more. The chain combines TRBV7-2 with TRBJ2-4; the D gene is possibly TRBD1 (6 bases). Deletions cut 2 bases from V and 7 bases from J, with 15 bases between. Germline V lookup: CDR1 SGHTA, CDR2 FQGNSA. There are 15 residues in the CDR3. In DNA, the CDR3 is TGTGCCAGCAGCTTACCGTCGCAGGGGATCAACATTCAGTACTTC. It is translated as CASSLPSQGINIQYF.

This chain uses TRBV6-5 with TRBJ1-2; 9 positions match TRBD1. Trimming cost V 2 bases and J 4 bases; bases outside gene matches: 2. The V gene's germline CDR1 is MNHEY and CDR2 SVGAGI. This CDR3 has 14 residues. The CDR3 sequence: CASSYGGQGYGYTF. The DNA of the CDR3 is TGTGCCAGCAGTTACGGGGGACAGGGCTATGGCTACACCTTC.

This clonotype occurred a few times. This chain connects TRBV11-2 to TRBJ1-5; no reliable D call. Trimming took off 6 bases at V and 5 bases at J, with 11 bases between the two ends. The CDR3 loop spans 13 amino acids. Germline CDR1 reads SGHAT; CDR2 reads FQNNGV. CDR3 coding DNA: TGTGCCAGCAGAAGACACTTGCATCAGCCCCAGCATTTT. This translates into CASRRHLHQPQHF.

This clonotype was recorded a few times. CDR3 DNA: TGTGCCAGCTCACCCGGCGGGAGCCAAGAGACCCAGTACTTC. It encodes CASSPGGSQETQYF. The V gene is TRBV18, the J gene TRBJ2-5; 7 bases line up with TRBD2. The CDR3 consists of 14 residues. V gave up 3 bases and J gave up 1 base; unmatched junction bases: 2. The germline V gene encodes CDR1 KGHSH and CDR2 LQKENI.

V and J are TRBV3-1 and TRBJ2-3, with D possibly TRBD2 on 7 matching bases. Trimming cost V 3 bases and J 6 bases, with 16 bases left between them. Germline V CDR1 and CDR2: LGHDT, YNNKEL (reference sequence). CDR3 length: 15 amino acids. CDR3 bases: TGTGCCAGCAGCCATGGCGGGGGCCCCCGGGATACGCAGTATTTT. Its protein product is CASSHGGGPRDTQYF.

The rearrangement links TRBV3-1 to TRBJ2-7; the match to TRBD2 covers 7 bases. With V trimmed by 3 bases and J by 2 bases, 4 bases remained unmatched. This CDR3 is built from 14 residues. Germline values: CDR1 LGHDT, CDR2 YNNKEL (reference sequence). The CDR3 nucleotides are TGTGCCAGCAGCCAGATAAGCGGGGCCTACGAGCAGTACTTC. Its protein product is CASSQISGAYEQYF.

This clonotype showed up many times. The J gene is TRBJ1-2, the V gene TRBV7-2; D is undetermined. The V end was cut by 6 bases, the J end by 3 bases, with 14 bases between. The CDR3 has 14 amino acids. Germline V gene data show CDR1 as SGHTA and CDR2 as FQGNSA. The CDR3 loop reads CASSLGRSYYGYTF. The CDR3 DNA reads TGTGCCAGCAGTCTAGGGAGGTCGTACTATGGCTACACCTTC.

This clonotype was detected ten times or more. The V call is TRBV12-3 or TRBV12-4, the J call TRBJ2-7, with TRBD1 matching 8 bases. Trimming at V came to 5 bases and at J to 4 bases, leaving 7 bases not matched to a gene. The CDR3 covers 14 residues. CDR3 residues: CASSGDRLRYEQYF. The CDR3 region has the DNA TGTGCCAGCAGTGGGGACAGGTTGAGGTACGAGCAGTACTTC.

This clonotype appeared a few times. The CDR3 region has the DNA TGTGCCAGCAGCTTAGTTCGTCGGGCTAGCGGGGGGCGCGTGGTCACAGATACGCAGTATTTT. It encodes CASSLVRRASGGRVVTDTQYF. V and J are TRBV13 and TRBJ2-3; TRBD2 agrees at 11 bases. J was trimmed by 2 bases and V by 1 base; bases with no gene match: 17. Germline lookup yields CDR1 PRHDT and CDR2 FYEKMQ (reference sequence). This CDR3 comprises 21 residues.

This clonotype was found a few times. This chain uses TRBV6-5 with TRBJ2-3, with a tentative D call TRBD1 (5 bases). CDR3 length: 14 amino acids. Trimming shortened V by 8 bases and J by 4 bases, and 16 bases separated the two germline ends. Germline CDR1 is MNHEY and CDR2 is SVGAGI. In DNA, the CDR3 is TGTGCCAGCTCGGACGGCGTAGGGGCAGATACGCAGTATTTT. Protein sequence: CASSDGVGADTQYF.

The rearrangement joins TRBV7-6 to TRBJ2-7, with TRBD1 matching over 7 bases. The CDR3 runs to 14 residues. Trimming cost V 2 bases and J 5 bases; bases outside gene matches: 6. Germline V gene lookup returns CDR1 SGHVS and CDR2 FNYEAQ. DNA of the CDR3: TGTGCCAGCAGCTTATCGACAGGGTCACACGAGCAGTACTTC. Encoded protein: CASSLSTGSHEQYF.

The chain uses TRBV4-2 and TRBJ2-7, with TRBD1 identical over 7 bases. This CDR3 is 15 amino acids long. J lost 1 base, V lost 3 bases, and 6 bases had no gene match. CDR1 LGHNA and CDR2 YNFKEQ come from the germline V gene. The CDR3 nucleotides read TGTGCCAGCAGCCACAATACAGGGGTATCCTACGAGCAGTACTTC. As protein: CASSHNTGVSYEQYF.

The rearrangement joins TRBV6-1 to TRBJ1-1; D not resolved. Germline CDR1 and CDR2: MNHNS and SASEGT. This CDR3 is 14 amino acids long. V was pared by 5 bases and J by 6 bases, with 16 bases between. CDR3 residues: CASSPRPFEAEAFF. CDR3 nucleotide sequence: TGTGCCAGCAGTCCTCGGCCGTTCGAGGCTGAAGCTTTCTTT.

This clonotype appeared many times. The chain has TRBV21-1 and TRBJ1-2; TRBD1 was called by the table and not checked on the DNA. TRBV21-1 is a listed pseudogene. There are 16 residues in the CDR3. Written as DNA, the CDR3 is TGTGCCAGCAGCAAGACTGGGGCATCTAGATCCGATGGCTACACCTTC. Its protein product is CASSKTGASRSDGYTF.